This T cell receptor beta chain comes out of a study of blood T cell repertoires in COVID-19. Overall study context: There were acute and convalescent COVID-19 samples, and they came from the United States, Italy and Spain. PBMCs, B-cell-depleted T cells, or T cells were the source of the cDNA or gDNA that made up the material.

V was clipped by 3 bases and J by 3 bases, with 12 bases between them. Germline lookup yields CDR1 SNHLY and CDR2 FYNNEI. CDR3 size: 14 residues. Per the authors' pipeline: The authors estimated nucleated cell counts from reference gene primer amplification. Libraries were prepared by immunoSEQ multiplex PCR; TCRdb keeps only in-frame clonotypes and omits some of them. V, J and clone size are taken as reported in that table, and D and trimming were inferred from the DNA itself. The table lists fewer than 120,000 clones, around 90% of them singletons. This sequence originates from a woman between 45 and 60 years old with acute or convalescent COVID-19. The chain has TRBV2 and TRBJ2-7; D is uncertain. The sample taken for sequencing was peripheral blood. The chain's CDR3 is CASSEAGTHYEQYF. For the CDR3, the DNA is TGTGCCAGCAGTGAGGCAGGAACCCACTACGAGCAGTACTTC.